This T cell receptor (beta chain) was found in a study of T-cell memory formation after mild COVID-19. Study-level information: Largely donor-specific TCR clusters were found.

TCRdb reanalysed the 5' RACE reads using MiXCR and keeps one entry per CDR3 protein. The top ten hold 20% to 25% of the sample, which has approximately 300,000 distinct CDR3 sequences, more than 15% seen once. In regard to this clonotype: Its cognate antigen is unknown.

Study results and caveats: Later expanders leaned CD4+, whereas day 15 to 85 contracting clones were balanced CD4/CD8. The main location of contracting CD4+ clones was CM and EM, and that of contracting CD8+ clones was EMRA.

V was pared by 2 bases and J by 8 bases, with 15 bases of the junction left unmatched. The CDR3 is 17 amino acids. Germline V gene sequence: CDR1 MNHEY, CDR2 SVGEGT. The origin of this receptor is a man aged 18 to 30 who had mild COVID-19 (a few samples of this study predate the infection). Cell type and time point are not known. This chain links TRBV6-2 or TRBV6-3 with TRBJ2-1; TRBD2 matches at 7 bases. Sequenced sample: PBMCs or a T cell subset sorted from them (not recorded which). The DNA of the CDR3 is TGTGCCAGCAGTTACGACGAGACTAGCAGCCATCGCCATGAGCAGTTCTTC. It translates to CASSYDETSSHRHEQFF.